The entry below gives a single T cell receptor beta chain sequence along with its context. These data are taken from a study of shared T cell receptors in the human thymus. Sequenced by immunoSEQ multiplex PCR; TCRdb stores in-frame clones only, minus some. The sample has over 350,000 clones; roughly 94% are singletons. Germline assignment: CDR1 LNHNV and CDR2 YYDKDF (reference sequence). Unmatched junction bases numbered 8, after V lost 5 bases and J lost 5 bases. This CDR3 is built from 16 residues. The clonotype originates from a human donor. The chain uses TRBV15 and TRBJ2-1; 11 bases align to TRBD2. Sequencing was carried out using thymocytes. The chain's CDR3 is CATSLDGTSGHNEQFF. The DNA for the CDR3 is TGTGCCACCAGCCTAGACGGGACTAGCGGACACAATGAGCAGTTCTTC.